A single sample is the source of the 19 T cell receptor delta chains below, sequenced in a study of gammadelta T cells in human blood. TCRdb reanalysed the RT-PCR reads with CATT. The table records 1,500 to 2,000 delta-chain clones, approximately 7% of them present only once. Sequencing used non-Vgamma9Vdelta2 gamma-delta T cells from fetal blood. The receptors shown here come from a human fetus.

About this clone: A much larger clone sits a single nucleotide away, making a read error possible. The chain has TRDV3 and TRDJ2; 8 bases agree with TRDD3. CDR1 is TVYSNPD, CDR2 GDNSRS, per germline (reference sequence). The CDR3 totals 18 residues. Written as DNA, the CDR3 is TGTGCCTCCAACCTTTTCTGGGGGAGTCTAGCTTTGACAGCACAACGCTTCTTT. Amino acid sequence: CASNLFWGSLALTAQRFF.

This clone has only a few counts. V gene TRDV2 combines with J gene TRDJ1, with TRDD3 matching 11 bases. Germline V lookup: CDR1 GEAIGNYY, CDR2 EKD. The CDR3 contains 12 residues. V lost 6 bases, J lost 4 bases, and 0 bases stayed unmatched. This CDR3 reads CACTGGYDKLIF. The CDR3 nucleotides read TGTGCCTGTACTGGGGGATACGATAAACTCATCTTT.

By share, this clone ranks as medium-sized. This sequence joins TRAV29/DV5 and TRDJ3, with D unresolved. Germline V gene data show CDR1 as NSMFDY and CDR2 as ISSIKDK. The length of the CDR3 is 17 residues. The V end lost 2 bases, the J end lost 0 bases, and 12 bases lay between the germline ends. The CDR3 sequence: CAARLAGSSWDTRQMFF. In nucleotides, the CDR3 is TGTGCAGCAAGGTTAGCAGGTAGCTCCTGGGACACCCGACAGATGTTTTTC.

This clone qualifies as medium-sized (0.01 to 0.1%). This sequence joins TRDV2 and TRDJ3; 10 bases agree with TRDD3. Germline trimming cut 0 bases from V and 2 bases from J; bases unmatched to any gene: 0. Germline values: CDR1 GEAIGNYY, CDR2 EKD. The CDR3 length is 17 residues. CDR3 DNA sequence: TGTGCCTGTGACACCGGGGGATACGCCTGGGACACCCGACAGATGTTTTTC. It yields the protein CACDTGGYAWDTRQMFF.

This clone is medium-sized (0.01 to 0.1%) by share. The chain carries TRDV2 and TRDJ3; D is undetermined. The CDR3 length is 15 residues. Trimming removed 1 base at V and 1 base at J, with 4 bases between. The V gene's germline CDR1 is GEAIGNYY and CDR2 EKD. Here the CDR3 DNA reads TGTGCCTGTGACACGGGATCCTGGGACACCCGACAGATGTTTTTC. It specifies CACDTGSWDTRQMFF.

On this clone itself: One end of the junction varies from germline; a read error may be responsible. J is TRDJ1 and V is TRDV2, with a possible D match to TRDD3 (5 bases). TCRdb gives no J gene; it was assigned here by matching the DNA to germline. Germline CDR1 reads GEAIGNYY; CDR2 reads EKD. There are 14 residues in the CDR3. The CDR3 region is CARDTGGYTDKLIF. Here the CDR3 DNA reads TGTGCCCGTGACACGGGGGGGTACACCGATAAACTCATCTTT.

As regards this clone: This likely stems from a read error, as it lies one base from a far larger clone. V is TRDV3 and J is TRDJ3; D is possibly TRDD3 (6 bases). Here the J gene was assigned by germline matching of the DNA, as TCRdb has none. CDR1 is TVYSNPD, CDR2 GDNSRS, per germline (reference sequence). CDR3 length: 18 residues. Deletions cut 1 base from V and 3 bases from J, with 19 bases between. The CDR3 spells CAFKPLSWGHWDTRQMFF. In nucleotides, the CDR3 is TGTGCCTTTAAACCCCTATCCTGGGGACACTGGGACACCCGACAGATGTTTTTC.

By sample fraction, this clone is large. The chain links TRDV1 to TRDJ1; D unresolved. CDR1 and CDR2 from the germline V gene are TSWWSYY and QGS. The germline V and J ends were trimmed by 0 bases and 1 base, with 9 bases remaining between them. There are 15 residues in the CDR3. CDR3: CALGELDPTTDKLIF. CDR3 nucleotide sequence: TGTGCTCTTGGGGAACTAGACCCGACCACCGATAAACTCATCTTT.

By sample share, this clone is large. The chain uses TRDV1 and TRDJ1; either TRDD2 or TRDD3 may supply D (5 bases each). This CDR3 spans 21 amino acids. The germline V and J ends were trimmed by 5 bases and 0 bases, with 31 bases remaining between them. Germline V gene sequence: CDR1 TSWWSYY, CDR2 QGS. CDR3 nucleotides: TGTGCTCTTGGGAGACCCTACATTACGGTGGGCTTACTGGAGTACACCGATAAACTCATCTTT. This gives the protein CALGRPYITVGLLEYTDKLIF.

By frequency in the sample, this clone is medium-sized (0.01 to 0.1%). The chain combines TRDV2 with TRDJ1; 8 bases are shared with TRDD3. V dropped 0 bases and J dropped 1; count of bases not matched to a gene: 3. Per the germline V gene, CDR1 is GEAIGNYY and CDR2 is EKD. The CDR3 consists of 15 residues. Written as DNA, the CDR3 is TGTGCCTGTGACACCGGGGGGATAAGCACCGATAAACTCATCTTT. This translates into CACDTGGISTDKLIF.

No V segment was called; the J segment is TRDJ2; the table gives TRDD3 as D, unverified against the DNA. CDR3 size: 16 residues. CDR3 sequence (DNA): TGTGCTGCGGGGAAATACTGGGGGATATTGACAGCACAACTCTTCTTT. It translates to CAAGKYWGILTAQLFF.

Only a few counts were recorded for this clone. This could be a read error, since a much larger clone is one nucleotide away. The same CDR3 is also encoded by other DNA sequences in this sample. V gene TRDV2 combines with J gene TRDJ2, with D possibly TRDD3 on 6 matching bases. Looked up from germline, CDR1 is GEAIGNYY and CDR2 is EKD. CDR3 length equals 16 residues. The V end was cut by 3 bases, the J end by 2 bases, with 15 bases between. CDR3 sequence reads: CACDSGTGGLTAQLFF. DNA of the CDR3: TGTGCCTGTGACTCCGGTACGGGGGGATTGACAGCACAACTCTTCTTT.

By share, this clone counts as large (0.1 to 1%). The same CDR3 is also encoded by other DNA sequences in this sample. V usage is TRDV1 and J usage is TRDJ3, with TRDD3 matching 9 bases. This CDR3 spans 19 amino acids. Germline CDR1 and CDR2: TSWWSYY and QGS. The trim removed 0 bases at V and 1 base at J, leaving 4 bases unmatched. CDR3 in DNA: TGTGCTCTTGGGGAACTGGGGGATACAAGGTCCTGGGACACCCGACAGATGTTTTTC. Amino acids: CALGELGDTRSWDTRQMFF.

In the case of this clone: A read error is possible here, since a much larger clone lies one base away. The chain links TRAV29/DV5 to TRDJ2; 13 nucleotides agree with TRDD3. CDR1 and CDR2 (germline): NSMFDY, ISSIKDK. The CDR3 has 18 residues. The CDR3 DNA reads as TGTGCAACAAGCCCTACTGGGGGATACGCGGCTTTGACAGCACAACTCTTCTTT. Its translation: CATSPTGGYAALTAQLFF. Full variable domain (missing parts from reference TRAV29/DV5 and TRDJ2): DQQVKQNSPSLSVQEGRISILNCDYTNSMFDYFLWYKKYPAEGPTFLISISSIKDKNEDGRFTVFLNKSAKHLSLHIVPSQPGDSAVYFCATSPTGGYAALTAQLFFGKGTQLIVEP.

This clone is medium-sized in the sample. The chain couples TRDV2 to TRDJ1, with 8 nucleotides matching TRDD3. This CDR3 is 15 amino acids long. Losses at the gene ends were 1 base for V and 0 bases for J; bases not matched to a gene: 3. Germline values: CDR1 GEAIGNYY, CDR2 EKD. The CDR3 DNA sequence: TGTGCCTGTGACACTCTACTGGGGGACACCGATAAACTCATCTTT. Amino acid sequence: CACDTLLGDTDKLIF.

This clone is termed medium-sized. The J gene is TRDJ3, the V gene TRDV2; tentative D call: TRDD3 (5 bases). The J gene comes from matching the DNA to germline here; TCRdb lacks it. The germline V and J ends were trimmed by 2 bases and 1 base, with 5 bases remaining between them. The CDR3 has 15 amino acids. Per germline, CDR1 GEAIGNYY and CDR2 EKD. CDR3 protein: CACDRGSWDTRQMFF. The CDR3 nucleotides are TGTGCCTGTGACAGGGGATCCTGGGACACCCGACAGATGTTTTTC.

This clone was counted a few times. The chain is built from TRDV3 and TRDJ2, with TRDD3 matching over 12 bases. The V and J ends lost 1 base and 0 bases, in that order; junction bases with no gene match: 0. Germline CDR1 is TVYSNPD and CDR2 is GDNSRS (reference sequence). The CDR3 is made up of 15 amino acids. Here the CDR3 DNA reads TGTGCCTTTACTGGGGGATACGCTTTGACAGCACAACTCTTCTTT. Its translation is CAFTGGYALTAQLFF.

In the case of this clone: This DNA translates differently at residue 12 from the TCRdb protein, which is that of a much larger clone; a read error is likely, and the protein shown is the DNA's own translation. V usage is TRDV1 and J usage is TRDJ2, with 9 bases that match TRDD3. Germline lookup yields CDR1 TSWWSYY and CDR2 QGS. CDR3 length equals 16 residues. In DNA form, the CDR3 reads TGTGCTCTTGGGGAACTGGGGGATACTTTGACAGAACAACTCTTCTTT. This codes for CALGELGDTLTEQLFF.

Details on this clone: A much larger clone is a single base away; this may be a read error. The same CDR3 is also encoded by other DNA sequences in this sample. The chain carries TRDV1 and TRDJ4; 8 bases are a match to TRDD3. Germline CDR1 TSWWSYY, CDR2 QGS. This CDR3 comprises 15 residues. The CDR3 bases are TGTGCTCTTGGGGAACGTAAGGGATACGCCAGACCACTGATCTTT. Translating gives CALGERKGYARPLIF.